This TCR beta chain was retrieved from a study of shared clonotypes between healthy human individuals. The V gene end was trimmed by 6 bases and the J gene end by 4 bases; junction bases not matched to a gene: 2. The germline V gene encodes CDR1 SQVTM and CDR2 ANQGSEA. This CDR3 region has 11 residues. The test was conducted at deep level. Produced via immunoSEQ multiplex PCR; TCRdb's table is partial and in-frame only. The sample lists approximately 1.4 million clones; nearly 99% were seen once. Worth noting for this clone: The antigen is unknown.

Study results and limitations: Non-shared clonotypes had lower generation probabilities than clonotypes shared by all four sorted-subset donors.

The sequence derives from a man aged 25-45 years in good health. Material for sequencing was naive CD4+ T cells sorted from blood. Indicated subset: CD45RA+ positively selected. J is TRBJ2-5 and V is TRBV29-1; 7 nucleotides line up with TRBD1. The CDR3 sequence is CSVYRGETQYF. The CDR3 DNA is TGCAGCGTCTACAGGGGAGAGACCCAGTACTTC.